This T cell receptor (beta chain) was retrieved from a study of T-cell reconstitution after alpha-beta-depleted transplantation in children. CDR1 is DFQATT, CDR2 SNEGSKA, per germline (reference sequence). This CDR3 is built from 16 residues. The trim removed 0 bases at V and 0 bases at J, leaving 5 bases unmatched. Preparing the TCRbeta library involved the use of unique molecular identifiers. TCRdb redid the calling of the PCR reads with MiXCR, one entry per CDR3 protein. The data hold 640,000 or so distinct CDR3 sequences, with around 17% observed a single time. This sequence joins TRBV20-1 and TRBJ2-3; 8 bases match TRBD2. Sequenced here: PBMCs from the stem cell graft donor, sampled from the stem cell graft. The clonotype originates from a human donor who donated a stem cell graft to a child with acute myeloid leukemia. The CDR3 is CSARDPTSGSTDTQYF. In DNA, the CDR3 is TGCAGTGCTAGAGATCCTACTAGCGGCAGCACAGATACGCAGTATTTT.